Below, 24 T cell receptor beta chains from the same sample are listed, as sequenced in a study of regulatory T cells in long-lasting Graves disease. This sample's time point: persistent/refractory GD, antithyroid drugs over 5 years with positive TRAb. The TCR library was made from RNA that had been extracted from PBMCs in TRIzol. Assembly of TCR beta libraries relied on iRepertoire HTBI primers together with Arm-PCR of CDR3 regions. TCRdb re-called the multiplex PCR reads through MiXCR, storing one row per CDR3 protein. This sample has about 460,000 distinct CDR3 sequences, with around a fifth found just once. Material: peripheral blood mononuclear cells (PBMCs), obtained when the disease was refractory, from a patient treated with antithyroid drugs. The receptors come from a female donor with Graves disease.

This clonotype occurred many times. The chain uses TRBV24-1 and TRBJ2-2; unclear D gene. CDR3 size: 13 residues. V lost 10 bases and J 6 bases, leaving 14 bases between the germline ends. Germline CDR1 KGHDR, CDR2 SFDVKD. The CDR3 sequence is CATRTEVSGELFF. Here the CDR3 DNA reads TGTGCCACGCGGACGGAAGTCTCCGGGGAGCTGTTTTTT.

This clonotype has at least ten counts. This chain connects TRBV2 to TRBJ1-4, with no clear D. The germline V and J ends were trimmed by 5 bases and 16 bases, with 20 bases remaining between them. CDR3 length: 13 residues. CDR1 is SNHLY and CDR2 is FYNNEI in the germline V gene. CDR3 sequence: CASSLVDLECPFF. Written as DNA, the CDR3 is TGTGCCAGCAGTCTGGTCGACCTTGAGTGCCCGTTTTTT.

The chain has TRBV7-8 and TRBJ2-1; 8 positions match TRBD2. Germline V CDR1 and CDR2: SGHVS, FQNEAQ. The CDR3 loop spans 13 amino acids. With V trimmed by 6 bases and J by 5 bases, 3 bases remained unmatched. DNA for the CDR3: TGTGCCAGCAGGGGACTAGATGACAATGAGCAGTTCTTC. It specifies CASRGLDDNEQFF.

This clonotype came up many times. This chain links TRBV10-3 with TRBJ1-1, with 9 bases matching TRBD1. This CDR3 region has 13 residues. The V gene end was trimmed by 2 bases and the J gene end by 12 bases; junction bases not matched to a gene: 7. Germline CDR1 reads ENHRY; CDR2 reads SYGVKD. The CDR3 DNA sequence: TGTGCCATCAGTGAGGTGGGACAGGGTAGGACTTTCTTT. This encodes CAISEVGQGRTFF.

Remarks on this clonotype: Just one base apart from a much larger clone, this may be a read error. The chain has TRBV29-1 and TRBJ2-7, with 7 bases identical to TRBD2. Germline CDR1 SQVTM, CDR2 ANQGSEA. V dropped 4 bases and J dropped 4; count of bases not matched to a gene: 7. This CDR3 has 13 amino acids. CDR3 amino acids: CSVAGGGGYEQYF. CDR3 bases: TGCAGCGTTGCTGGCGGGGGTGGATACGAGCAGTACTTC.

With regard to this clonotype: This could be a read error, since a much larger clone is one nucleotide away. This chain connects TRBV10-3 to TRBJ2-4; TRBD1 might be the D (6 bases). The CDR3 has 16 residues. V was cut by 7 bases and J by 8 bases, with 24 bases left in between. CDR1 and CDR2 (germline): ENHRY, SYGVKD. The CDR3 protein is CAIIGLGQQGLYIQYF. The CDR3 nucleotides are TGTGCCATCATCGGATTAGGGCAACAGGGTTTGTACATTCAGTACTTC.

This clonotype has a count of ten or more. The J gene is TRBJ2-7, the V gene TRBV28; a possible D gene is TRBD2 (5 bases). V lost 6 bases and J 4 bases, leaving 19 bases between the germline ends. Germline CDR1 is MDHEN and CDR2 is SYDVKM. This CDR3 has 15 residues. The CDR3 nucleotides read TGTGCCAGCAGAGGTTCGTGGGAGACCCAATACGAGCAGTACTTC. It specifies CASRGSWETQYEQYF.

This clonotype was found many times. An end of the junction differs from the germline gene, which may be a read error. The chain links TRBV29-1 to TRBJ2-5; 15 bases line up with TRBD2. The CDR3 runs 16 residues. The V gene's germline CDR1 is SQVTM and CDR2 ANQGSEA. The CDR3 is CSVEGTSGRSQETQYF. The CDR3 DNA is TGCAGCGTGGAAGGGACTAGCGGGAGGTCCCAAGAGACCCAGTACTTC.

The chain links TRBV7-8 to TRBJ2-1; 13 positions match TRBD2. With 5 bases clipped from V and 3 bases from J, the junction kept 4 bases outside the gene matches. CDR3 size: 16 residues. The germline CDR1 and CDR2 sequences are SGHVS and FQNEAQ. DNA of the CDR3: TGTGCCAGCAGCCTACGGACTAGCGGGAGCTACAATGAGCAGTTCTTC. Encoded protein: CASSLRTSGSYNEQFF.

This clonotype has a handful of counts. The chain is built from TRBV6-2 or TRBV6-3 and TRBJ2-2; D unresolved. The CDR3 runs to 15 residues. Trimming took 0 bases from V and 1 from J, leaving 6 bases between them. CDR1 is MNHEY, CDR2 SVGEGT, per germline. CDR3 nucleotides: TGTGCCAGCAGTTACTCCCCCAGGAACACCGGGGAGCTGTTTTTT. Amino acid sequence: CASSYSPRNTGELFF.

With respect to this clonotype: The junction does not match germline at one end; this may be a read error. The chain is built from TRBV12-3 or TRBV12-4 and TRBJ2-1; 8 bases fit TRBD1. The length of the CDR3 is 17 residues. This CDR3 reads CASSLWAGGTGYNGQFF. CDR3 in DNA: TGTGCCAGCAGTTTGTGGGCCGGCGGGACAGGTTACAATGGGCAGTTCTTC.

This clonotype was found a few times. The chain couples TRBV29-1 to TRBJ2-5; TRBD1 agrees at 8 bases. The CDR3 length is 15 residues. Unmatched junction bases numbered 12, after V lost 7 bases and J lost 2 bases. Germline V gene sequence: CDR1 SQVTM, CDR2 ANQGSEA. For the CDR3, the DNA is TGCAGCGCCACCCCCCCAGGGGGCGGACAAGAGACCCAGTACTTC. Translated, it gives CSATPPGGGQETQYF.

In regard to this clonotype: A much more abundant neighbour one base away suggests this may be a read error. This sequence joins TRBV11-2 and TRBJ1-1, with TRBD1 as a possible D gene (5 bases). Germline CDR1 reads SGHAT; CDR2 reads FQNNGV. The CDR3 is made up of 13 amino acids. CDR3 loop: CASSGPGNTGAFF. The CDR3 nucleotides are TGTGCCAGCAGCGGCCCAGGGAACACTGGAGCTTTCTTT.

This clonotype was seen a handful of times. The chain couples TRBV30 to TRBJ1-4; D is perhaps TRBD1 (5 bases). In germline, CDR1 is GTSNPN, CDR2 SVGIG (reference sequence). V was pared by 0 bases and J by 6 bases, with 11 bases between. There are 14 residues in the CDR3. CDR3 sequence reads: CAWSVHGGDEKLFF. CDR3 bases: TGTGCCTGGAGTGTACACGGAGGGGATGAAAAACTGTTTTTT.

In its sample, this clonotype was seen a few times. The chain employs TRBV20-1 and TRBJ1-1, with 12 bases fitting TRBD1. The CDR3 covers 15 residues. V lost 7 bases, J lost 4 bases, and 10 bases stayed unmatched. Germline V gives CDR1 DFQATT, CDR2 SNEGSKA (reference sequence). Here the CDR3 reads CSGPGQGARGTEAFF. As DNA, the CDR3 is TGCAGTGGCCCGGGACAGGGGGCGAGAGGCACTGAAGCTTTCTTT.

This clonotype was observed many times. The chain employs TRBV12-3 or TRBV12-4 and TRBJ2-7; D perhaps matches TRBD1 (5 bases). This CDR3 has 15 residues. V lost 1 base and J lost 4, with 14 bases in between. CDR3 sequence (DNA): TGTGCCAGCAGTTTAGAGGCGCAGGGTGAATACGAGCAGTACTTC. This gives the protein CASSLEAQGEYEQYF.

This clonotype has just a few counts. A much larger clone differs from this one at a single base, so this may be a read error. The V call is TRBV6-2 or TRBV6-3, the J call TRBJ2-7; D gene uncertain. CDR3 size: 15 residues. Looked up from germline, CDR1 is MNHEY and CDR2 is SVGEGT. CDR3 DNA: TGTGCCAGCAGTTACTGCGGTCTGAAAACCTACGAGCGGTACTTC. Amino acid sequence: CASSYCGLKTYERYF.

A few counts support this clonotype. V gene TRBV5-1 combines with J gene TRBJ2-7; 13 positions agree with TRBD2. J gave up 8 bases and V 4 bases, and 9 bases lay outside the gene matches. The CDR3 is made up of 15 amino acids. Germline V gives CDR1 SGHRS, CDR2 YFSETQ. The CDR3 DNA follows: TGCGCCAGCAGCCTAACGGGGACTAGCGGGATGCAGCAGTACTTC. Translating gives CASSLTGTSGMQQYF. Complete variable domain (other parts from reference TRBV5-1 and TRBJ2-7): KAGVTQTPRYLIKTRGQQVTLSCSPISGHRSVSWYQQTPGQGLQFLFEYFSETQRNKGNFPGRFSGRQFSNSRSEMNVSTLELGDSALYLCASSLTGTSGMQQYFGPGTRLTVT.

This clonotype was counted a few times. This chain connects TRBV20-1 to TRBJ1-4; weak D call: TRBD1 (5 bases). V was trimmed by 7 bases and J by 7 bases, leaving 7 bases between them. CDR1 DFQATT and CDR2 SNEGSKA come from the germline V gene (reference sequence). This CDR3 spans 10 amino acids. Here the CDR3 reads CSVGGEKLFF. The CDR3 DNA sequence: TGCAGTGTGGGGGGTGAAAAACTGTTTTTT.

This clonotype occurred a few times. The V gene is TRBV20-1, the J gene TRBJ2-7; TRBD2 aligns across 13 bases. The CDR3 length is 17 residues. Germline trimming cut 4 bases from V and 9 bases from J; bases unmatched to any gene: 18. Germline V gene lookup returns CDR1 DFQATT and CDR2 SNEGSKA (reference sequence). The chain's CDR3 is CSATSGTSGIARTGQYF. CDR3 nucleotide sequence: TGCAGTGCTACCTCCGGGACTAGCGGGATCGCGCGCACGGGGCAGTACTTC.

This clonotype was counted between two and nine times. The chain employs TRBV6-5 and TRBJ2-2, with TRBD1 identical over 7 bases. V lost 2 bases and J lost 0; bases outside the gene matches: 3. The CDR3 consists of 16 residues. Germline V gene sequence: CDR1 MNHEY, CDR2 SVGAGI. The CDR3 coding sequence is TGTGCCAGCAGTTACCCGACAGGGTCGAACACCGGGGAGCTGTTTTTT. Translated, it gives CASSYPTGSNTGELFF.

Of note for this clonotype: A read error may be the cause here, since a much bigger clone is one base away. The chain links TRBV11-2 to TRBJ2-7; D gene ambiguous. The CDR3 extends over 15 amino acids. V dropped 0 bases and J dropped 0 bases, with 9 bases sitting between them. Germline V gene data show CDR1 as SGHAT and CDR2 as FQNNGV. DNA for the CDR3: TGTGCCAGCAGCTTAGAGCGCTATGGCTCCTACGAGCAGTACTTC. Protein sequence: CASSLERYGSYEQYF.

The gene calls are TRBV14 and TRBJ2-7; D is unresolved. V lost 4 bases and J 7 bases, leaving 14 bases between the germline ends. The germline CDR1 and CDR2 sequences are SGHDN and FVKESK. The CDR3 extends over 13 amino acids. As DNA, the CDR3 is TGTGCCAGCAGCCCCACTGTGTCCGGGGAGCAGTACTTC. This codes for CASSPTVSGEQYF. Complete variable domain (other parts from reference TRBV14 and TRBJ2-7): EAGVTQFPSHSVIEKGQTVTLRCDPISGHDNLYWYRRVMGKEIKFLLHFVKESKQDESGMPNNRFLAERTGGTYSTLKVQPAELEDSGVYFCASSPTVSGEQYFGPGTRLTVT.

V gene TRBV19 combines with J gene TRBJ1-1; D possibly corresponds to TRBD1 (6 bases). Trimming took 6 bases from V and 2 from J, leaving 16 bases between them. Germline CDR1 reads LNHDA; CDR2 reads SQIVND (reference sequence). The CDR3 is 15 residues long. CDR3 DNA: TGTGCCAGTAGCGGAACAGGGTCCCAAAACACTGAAGCTTTCTTT. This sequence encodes CASSGTGSQNTEAFF.